This section outlines one T cell receptor (beta chain) sequence together with its context. What it binds is not known. This record belongs to a study of CD4 T cells in relation to SARS-CoV-2 and coronaviruses. CD4+ T cells from unexposed donors were obtained before the COVID-19 pandemic (2011-2018). Isolation of CD4+ T cells took place after approximately 10 days in culture. Testing used SARS-CoV-2 S/N and four cold-coronavirus spikes on unexposed-donor CD4+ T cells, cells permitting. Sequencing used immunoSEQ multiplex PCR; TCRdb keeps in-frame clones, though not all of them. The profile covers tens of thousands of clones, with around 72% appearing a single time and around an eighth taken by the ten largest. The receptor was isolated from a human donor in good health. The specimen sequenced was CD4+ T cells from PBMCs, cultured in vitro.

The CDR3 bases are TGTGCCAGCAGTTCCCGACAGCCCTTAACCGGGGAGCTGTTTTTT. Its protein is CASSSRQPLTGELFF. The chain links TRBV25-1 to TRBJ2-2, with a weak D call TRBD1 (5 bases). The germline V and J ends were trimmed by 5 bases and 5 bases, with 15 bases remaining between them. The CDR3 totals 15 residues. CDR1 and CDR2 (germline): MGHDK, SYGVNS.